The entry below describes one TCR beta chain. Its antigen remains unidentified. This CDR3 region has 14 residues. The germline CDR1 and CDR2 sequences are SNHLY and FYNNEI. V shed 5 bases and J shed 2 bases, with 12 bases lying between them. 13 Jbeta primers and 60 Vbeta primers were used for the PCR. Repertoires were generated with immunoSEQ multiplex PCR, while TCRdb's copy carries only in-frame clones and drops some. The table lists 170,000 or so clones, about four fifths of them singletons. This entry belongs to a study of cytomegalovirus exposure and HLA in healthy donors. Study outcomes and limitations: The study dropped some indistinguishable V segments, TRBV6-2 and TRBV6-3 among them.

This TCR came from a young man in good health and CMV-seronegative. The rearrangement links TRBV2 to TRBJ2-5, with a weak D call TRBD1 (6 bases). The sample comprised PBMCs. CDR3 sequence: CASSRTVRQETQYF. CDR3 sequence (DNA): TGTGCCAGCAGTCGGACAGTCCGACAAGAGACCCAGTACTTC.